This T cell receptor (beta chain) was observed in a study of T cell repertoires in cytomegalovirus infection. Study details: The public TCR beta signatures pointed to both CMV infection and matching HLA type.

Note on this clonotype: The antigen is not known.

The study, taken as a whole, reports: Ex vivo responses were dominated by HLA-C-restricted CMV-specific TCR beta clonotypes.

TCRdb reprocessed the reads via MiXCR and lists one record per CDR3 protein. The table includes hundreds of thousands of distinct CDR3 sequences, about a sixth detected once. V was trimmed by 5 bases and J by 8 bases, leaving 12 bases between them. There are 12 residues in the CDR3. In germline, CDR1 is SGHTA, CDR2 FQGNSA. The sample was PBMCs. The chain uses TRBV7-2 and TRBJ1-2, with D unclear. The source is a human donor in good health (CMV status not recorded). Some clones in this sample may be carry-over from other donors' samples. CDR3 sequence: CASSPRTQGYTF. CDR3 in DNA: TGTGCCAGCAGCCCGCGGACGCAGGGCTACACCTTC.